This entry concerns a single T cell receptor beta chain. Method: immunoSEQ multiplex PCR; TCRdb's copy keeps in-frame clones and lacks some. The profile covers tens of thousands of clones, with roughly three fifths appearing a single time and over 20% taken by the ten largest. The germline V gene has CDR1 MGHRA and CDR2 YSYEKL. Trimming left V 5 bases short and J 4 bases short, with 27 bases between. This CDR3 region has 18 residues. The sample originates from a study of cytotoxic CD8 clonotypes in ibrutinib-treated CLL. The sequenced sample was PBMCs, obtained after 24 months of ibrutinib treatment. The clonotype comes from a human donor with chronic lymphocytic leukemia. The J gene is TRBJ2-7, the V gene TRBV4-1, with TRBD2 as a possible D gene (6 bases). The CDR3 is CASSFHMATETRPYEQYF. CDR3 sequence (DNA): TGCGCCAGCAGCTTTCACATGGCGACCGAGACTAGACCTTACGAGCAGTACTTC.